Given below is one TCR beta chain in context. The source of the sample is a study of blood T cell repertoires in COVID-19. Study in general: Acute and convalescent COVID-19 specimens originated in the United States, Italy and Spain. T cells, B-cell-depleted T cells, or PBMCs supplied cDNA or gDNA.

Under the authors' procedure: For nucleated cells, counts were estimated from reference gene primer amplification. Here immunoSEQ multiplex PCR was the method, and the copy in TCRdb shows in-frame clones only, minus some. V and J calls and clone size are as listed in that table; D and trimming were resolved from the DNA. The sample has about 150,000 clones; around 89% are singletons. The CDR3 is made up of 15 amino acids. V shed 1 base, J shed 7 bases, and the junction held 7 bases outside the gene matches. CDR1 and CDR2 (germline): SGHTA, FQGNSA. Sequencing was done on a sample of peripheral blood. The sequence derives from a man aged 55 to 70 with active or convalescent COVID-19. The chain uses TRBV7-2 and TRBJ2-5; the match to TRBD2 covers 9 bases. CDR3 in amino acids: CASSLGLAGMGTQYF. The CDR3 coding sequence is TGTGCCAGCAGCTTAGGTCTAGCGGGGATGGGGACCCAGTACTTC.